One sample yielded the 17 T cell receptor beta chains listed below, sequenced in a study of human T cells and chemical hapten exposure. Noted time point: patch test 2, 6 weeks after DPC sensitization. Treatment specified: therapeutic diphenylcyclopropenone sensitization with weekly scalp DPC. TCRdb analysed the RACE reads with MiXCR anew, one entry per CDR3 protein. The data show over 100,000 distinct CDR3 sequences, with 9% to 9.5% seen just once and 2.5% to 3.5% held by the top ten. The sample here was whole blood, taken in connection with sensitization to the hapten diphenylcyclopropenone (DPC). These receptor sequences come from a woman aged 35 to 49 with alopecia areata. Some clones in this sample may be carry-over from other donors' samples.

CDR3 coding DNA: TGTGCCAGCAGCTCGAGCCCCGGGACAGGGGACGGATCTTTCTTT. Protein: CASSSSPGTGDGSFF. This chain links TRBV9 with TRBJ1-1; 10 positions match TRBD1. This CDR3 region has 15 residues. The V gene end was trimmed by 4 bases and the J gene end by 12 bases; junction bases not matched to a gene: 15. CDR1 SGDLS and CDR2 YYNGEE come from the germline V gene.

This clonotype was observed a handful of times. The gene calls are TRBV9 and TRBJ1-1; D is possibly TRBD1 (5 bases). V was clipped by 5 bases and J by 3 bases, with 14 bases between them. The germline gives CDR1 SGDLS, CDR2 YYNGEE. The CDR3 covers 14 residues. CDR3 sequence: CASRGDGKDTEAFF. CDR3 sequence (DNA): TGTGCCAGCAGGGGGGACGGGAAGGACACTGAAGCTTTCTTT.

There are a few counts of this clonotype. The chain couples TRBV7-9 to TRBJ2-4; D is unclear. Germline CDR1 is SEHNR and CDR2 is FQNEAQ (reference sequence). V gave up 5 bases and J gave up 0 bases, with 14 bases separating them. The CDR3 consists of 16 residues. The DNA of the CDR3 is TGTGCCAGCAGCCGTGGGGTAAATTTAGCCAAAAACATTCAGTACTTC. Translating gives CASSRGVNLAKNIQYF.

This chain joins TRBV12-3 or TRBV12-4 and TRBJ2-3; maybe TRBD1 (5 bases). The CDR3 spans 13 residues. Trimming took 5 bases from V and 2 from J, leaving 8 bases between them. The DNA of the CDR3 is TGTGCCAGCAGTCGACAGTTCACAGATACGCAGTATTTT. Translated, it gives CASSRQFTDTQYF.

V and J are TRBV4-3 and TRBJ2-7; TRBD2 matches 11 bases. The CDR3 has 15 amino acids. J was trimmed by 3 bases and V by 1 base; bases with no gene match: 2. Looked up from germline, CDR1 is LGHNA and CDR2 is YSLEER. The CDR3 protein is CASSQATSGGYEQYF. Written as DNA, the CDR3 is TGCGCCAGCAGCCAAGCTACTAGCGGGGGCTACGAGCAGTACTTC.

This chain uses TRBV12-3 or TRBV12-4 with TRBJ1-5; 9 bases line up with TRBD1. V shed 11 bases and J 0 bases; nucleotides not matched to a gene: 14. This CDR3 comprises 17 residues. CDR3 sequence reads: CAGRDRAQSYSNQPQHF. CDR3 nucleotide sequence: TGTGCCGGGAGGGACAGGGCCCAATCATATAGCAATCAGCCCCAGCATTTT.

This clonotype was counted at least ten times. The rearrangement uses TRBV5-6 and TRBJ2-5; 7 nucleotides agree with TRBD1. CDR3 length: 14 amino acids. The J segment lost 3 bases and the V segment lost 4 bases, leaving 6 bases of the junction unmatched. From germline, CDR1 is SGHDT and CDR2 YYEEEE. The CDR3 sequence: CASSPTGLEETQYF. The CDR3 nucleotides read TGTGCCAGCAGCCCGACAGGGCTTGAAGAGACCCAGTACTTC.

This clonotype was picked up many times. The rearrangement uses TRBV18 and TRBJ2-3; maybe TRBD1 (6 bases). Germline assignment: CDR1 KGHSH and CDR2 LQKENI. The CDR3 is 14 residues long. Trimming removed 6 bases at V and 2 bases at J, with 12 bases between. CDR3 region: CASSPGQFTDTQYF. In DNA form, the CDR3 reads TGTGCCAGCTCCCCAGGACAGTTCACAGATACGCAGTATTTT.

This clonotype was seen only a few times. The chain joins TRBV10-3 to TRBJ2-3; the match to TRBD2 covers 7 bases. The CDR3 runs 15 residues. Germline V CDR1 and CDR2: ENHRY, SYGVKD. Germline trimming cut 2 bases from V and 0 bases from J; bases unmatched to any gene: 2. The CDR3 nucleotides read TGTGCCATCAGTGAGCGGGGGGACAGCACAGATACGCAGTATTTT. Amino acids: CAISERGDSTDTQYF.

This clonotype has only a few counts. CDR3: CSASPGRVYNSPLHF. The CDR3 nucleotides are TGCAGTGCTAGCCCCGGGCGTGTTTATAATTCACCCCTCCACTTT. V usage is TRBV20-1 and J usage is TRBJ1-6; D remains unclear. Trimming pared 3 bases from V and 4 bases from J, leaving 13 bases between. The CDR3 is 15 residues long. From germline, CDR1 is DFQATT and CDR2 SNEGSKA (reference sequence).

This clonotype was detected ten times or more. The CDR3 protein is CASSRSYEQYF. The DNA for the CDR3 is TGCGCCAGCAGCCGTAGCTACGAGCAGTACTTC. This chain connects TRBV5-1 to TRBJ2-7; D remains unclear. CDR1 is SGHRS, CDR2 YFSETQ, per germline. The V and J ends lost 4 bases and 3 bases respectively, with 5 bases between them. The CDR3 is 11 residues long. The entire variable domain, with the rest obtained from reference TRBV5-1 and TRBJ2-7, is as follows: KAGVTQTPRYLIKTRGQQVTLSCSPISGHRSVSWYQQTPGQGLQFLFEYFSETQRNKGNFPGRFSGRQFSNSRSEMNVSTLELGDSALYLCASSRSYEQYFGPGTRLTVT.

The CDR3 DNA is TGTGCCAGCAGCATGGACTTTAGGAATACGCAGTATTTT. Its translation: CASSMDFRNTQYF. The chain combines TRBV11-3 with TRBJ2-3; TRBD2 might be the D (5 bases). Germline V gene data show CDR1 as SGHNT and CDR2 as YENEEA. The CDR3 length is 13 residues. Trimming pared 5 bases from V and 7 bases from J, leaving 13 bases between.

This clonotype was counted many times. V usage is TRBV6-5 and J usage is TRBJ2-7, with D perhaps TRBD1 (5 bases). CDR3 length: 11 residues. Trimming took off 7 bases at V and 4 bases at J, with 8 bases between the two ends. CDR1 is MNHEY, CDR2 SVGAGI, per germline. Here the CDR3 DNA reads TGTGCCAGCAAGGGGCTGTACGAGCAGTACTTC. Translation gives CASKGLYEQYF.

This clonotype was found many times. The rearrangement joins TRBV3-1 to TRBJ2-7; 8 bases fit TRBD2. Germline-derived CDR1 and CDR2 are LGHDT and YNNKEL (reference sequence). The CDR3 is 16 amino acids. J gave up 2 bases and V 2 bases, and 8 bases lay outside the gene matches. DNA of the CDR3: TGTGCCAGCAGCCAACCTCCCTATAGCGGGGCCTACGAGCAGTACTTC. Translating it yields CASSQPPYSGAYEQYF.

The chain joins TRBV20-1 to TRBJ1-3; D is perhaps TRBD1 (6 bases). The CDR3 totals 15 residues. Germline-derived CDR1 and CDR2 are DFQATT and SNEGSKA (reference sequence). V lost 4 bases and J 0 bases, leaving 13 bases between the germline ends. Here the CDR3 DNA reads TGCAGTGCTAACGGCCAGGGGTACTCTGGAAACACCATATATTTT. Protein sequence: CSANGQGYSGNTIYF.

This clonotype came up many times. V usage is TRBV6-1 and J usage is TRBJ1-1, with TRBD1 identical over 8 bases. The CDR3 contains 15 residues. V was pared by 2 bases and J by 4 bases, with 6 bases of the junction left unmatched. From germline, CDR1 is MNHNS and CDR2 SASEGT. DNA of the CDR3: TGTGCCAGCAGTGAACCGACAGGGGTAGGCACTGAAGCTTTCTTT. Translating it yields CASSEPTGVGTEAFF.

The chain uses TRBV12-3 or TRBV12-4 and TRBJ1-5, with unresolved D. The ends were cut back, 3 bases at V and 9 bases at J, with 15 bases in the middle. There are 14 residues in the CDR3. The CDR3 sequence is CASSFYLTSRPQHF. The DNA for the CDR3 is TGTGCCAGCAGTTTCTATCTCACCTCTAGGCCCCAGCATTTT.